The clone carrying this T cell receptor beta chain was seen only a few times. Antigen: not known. At one of its ends the junction is not consistent with the germline gene, which may arise from a read error. This sample was included in a study of metastatic and nonmetastatic thyroid tumors. Study at large: Samples came from malignant and benign thyroid patients, and repertoires were compared across blood and tumor or nodule tissue.

Broader study findings: Versus benign nodules, malignant thyroid tumors reportedly had significantly higher TCR beta diversity, in blood and tumor.

As processed by the authors: CDR3 differences across clinicopathological groups were used to build a distant-metastasis classifier for papillary thyroid cancer. TCRdb re-called the PCR reads through MiXCR. The V and J calls were determined by TCRdb, not by the authors. The profile shows roughly 93,000 clones, about 12% of them singletons. Patients underwent thyroid surgery, and none had received any treatment before it. Germline CDR1 reads MNHEY; CDR2 reads SVGAGI. There are 14 residues in the CDR3. This rearrangement joins TRBV6-5 to TRBJ2-7; D gene ambiguous. The TCR sequence derives from a female donor with papillary thyroid cancer or a benign thyroid nodule (not recorded which). Some clones in this sample may be carry-over from other donors' samples. The sequenced sample was blood. This CDR3 reads CASSRLLWAYEHYF. The CDR3 coding sequence is TGTGCCAGCAGTAGGCTCCTATGGGCCTACGAGCATTACTTC.